Presented here are 5 T cell receptor beta chains from one specimen sequenced in a study of identical twins (dated by TCRdb to 2015 to 2016). The library was obtained by 5' RACE. These reads were obtained on an Illumina HiSeq 2000. The public reads were quality trimmed at Q25 with fastp and then assembled into clones with MiXCR by TCRdb, keeping productive beta chains. Each entry is one CDR3 protein sequence, shown with its most common DNA and genes. The sample data list about 200,000 distinct CDR3 sequences, and about 10% of these were observed just once. Together, the top ten hold approximately 11% of the sample. The material sequenced was memory T cells sorted from blood. This sample's cell subset or site label indicates: CD45RO+ enriched T cells. These receptors all stem from a man in his forties or fifties in good health.

The V gene is TRBV6-2 or TRBV6-3, the J gene TRBJ2-1; TRBD2 is a possible D gene (6 bases). Germline V lookup: CDR1 MNHEY, CDR2 SVGEGT. CDR3 size: 14 residues. The V end lost 6 bases, the J end lost 1 base, and 10 bases lay between the germline ends. CDR3 amino acids: CASRRDLSYNEQFF. CDR3 nucleotide sequence: TGTGCCAGCAGACGGGACTTATCCTACAATGAGCAGTTCTTC.

This clonotype was seen more than once but under ten times. The chain joins TRBV14 to TRBJ2-7; the D gene is possibly TRBD1 (5 bases). CDR1 and CDR2 from the germline V gene are SGHDN and FVKESK. CDR3 length: 15 amino acids. V lost 0 bases, J lost 1 base, and 10 bases lay in between. This chain's CDR3 is CASSQDTRGSYEQYF. In nucleotides, the CDR3 is TGTGCCAGCAGCCAAGATACAAGGGGATCCTACGAGCAGTACTTC.

This clonotype turned up a few times. The chain joins TRBV3-1 to TRBJ1-4; 9 bases agree with TRBD1. The trim removed 1 base at V and 10 bases at J, leaving 22 bases unmatched. Germline values: CDR1 LGHDT, CDR2 YNNKEL (reference sequence). This CDR3 comprises 20 residues. The CDR3 spells CASSQVAPGQGGFRLGKLFF. The CDR3 DNA follows: TGTGCCAGCAGCCAAGTAGCCCCGGGACAGGGCGGTTTTAGGCTGGGAAAACTGTTTTTT.

This clonotype was picked up a small number of times. The chain uses TRBV25-1 and TRBJ2-1; tentative D call: TRBD1 (5 bases). Trimming shortened V by 7 bases and J by 3 bases, and 16 bases separated the two germline ends. Per germline, CDR1 MGHDK and CDR2 SYGVNS. This CDR3 spans 15 amino acids. CDR3 residues: CASTNGQGGYNEQFF. Written as DNA, the CDR3 is TGTGCCAGCACCAATGGGCAGGGTGGCTACAATGAGCAGTTCTTC.

The V call is TRBV28, the J call TRBJ2-7, with no clear D. This CDR3 contains 12 residues. Germline CDR1 and CDR2: MDHEN and SYDVKM. V was cut by 8 bases and J by 0 bases, with 8 bases left in between. The CDR3 region is CASAFSSYEQYF. CDR3 DNA sequence: TGTGCCAGCGCATTCTCCTCCTACGAGCAGTACTTC.